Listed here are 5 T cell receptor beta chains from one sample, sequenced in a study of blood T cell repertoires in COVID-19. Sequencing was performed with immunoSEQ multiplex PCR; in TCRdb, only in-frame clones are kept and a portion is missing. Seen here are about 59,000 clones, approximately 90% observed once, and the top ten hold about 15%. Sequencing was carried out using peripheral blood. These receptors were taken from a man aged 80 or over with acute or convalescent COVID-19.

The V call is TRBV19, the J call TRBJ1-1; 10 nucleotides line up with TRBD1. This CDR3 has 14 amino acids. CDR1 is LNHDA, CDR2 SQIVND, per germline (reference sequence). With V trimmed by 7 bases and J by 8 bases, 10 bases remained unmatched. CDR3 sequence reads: CASIGTGVSKEAFF. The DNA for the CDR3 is TGTGCCAGTATCGGGACAGGGGTCTCTAAGGAAGCTTTCTTT.

CDR3 sequence (DNA): TGTGCCGGACGGCAGGGGGCGAACTCCTACGAGCAGTACTTC. Protein product: CAGRQGANSYEQYF. The chain joins TRBV6-6 to TRBJ2-7; TRBD1 matches 8 bases. The CDR3 extends over 14 amino acids. Germline V gene lookup returns CDR1 MNHNY and CDR2 SVGAGI (reference sequence). Losses at the gene ends were 11 bases for V and 0 bases for J; bases not matched to a gene: 9.

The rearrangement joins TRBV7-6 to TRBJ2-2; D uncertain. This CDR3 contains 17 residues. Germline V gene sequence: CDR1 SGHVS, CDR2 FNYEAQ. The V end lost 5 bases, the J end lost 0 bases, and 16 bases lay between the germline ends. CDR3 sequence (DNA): TGTGCCAGCAGCCAACTGCGTGTCGGGTCGAACACCGGGGAGCTGTTTTTT. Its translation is CASSQLRVGSNTGELFF.

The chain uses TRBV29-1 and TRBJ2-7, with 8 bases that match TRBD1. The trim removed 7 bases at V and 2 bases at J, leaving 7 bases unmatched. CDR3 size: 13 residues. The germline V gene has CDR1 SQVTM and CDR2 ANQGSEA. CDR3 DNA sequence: TGCAGCGCAACCGGGACAGGCGCCTACGAGCAGTACTTC. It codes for CSATGTGAYEQYF.

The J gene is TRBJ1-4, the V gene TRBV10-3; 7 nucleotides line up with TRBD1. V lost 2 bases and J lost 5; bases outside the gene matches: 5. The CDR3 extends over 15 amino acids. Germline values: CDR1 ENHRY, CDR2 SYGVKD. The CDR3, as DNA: TGTGCCATCAGTGAGGGTACAGGGGAGAATGAAAAACTGTTTTTT. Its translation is CAISEGTGENEKLFF.